This section outlines one T cell receptor beta chain sequence together with its context. CDR3 length equals 14 residues. Germline values: CDR1 LGHNA, CDR2 YSLEER. V shed 0 bases and J shed 8 bases, with 13 bases lying between them. The data were taken from a study of cytomegalovirus exposure and HLA in healthy donors. The study ran its PCR with 60 Vbeta and 13 Jbeta primers. TCRdb's table, derived via immunoSEQ multiplex PCR, lists solely in-frame clones and lacks some. There are 80,000 to 100,000 clones in the sample; roughly three quarters occur only once, and approximately 3.4% lies in the top ten.

The sample consisted of PBMCs. The genes are TRBV4-3 and TRBJ1-2; D uncertain. This TCR came from a male donor in good health and CMV-seropositive. In nucleotides, the CDR3 is TGCGCCAGCAGCCAAGAAGCGGGCCCGGGCGGCTACACCTTC. Encoded protein: CASSQEAGPGGYTF.